These 25 T cell receptor beta chains were sequenced from one sample in a study of blood T cell repertoires in COVID-19. Sequencing was performed with immunoSEQ multiplex PCR; in TCRdb, only in-frame clones are kept and a portion is missing. Among about 160,000 clones listed, 87% were seen once. The sequenced material came from PBMCs or T cells enriched from blood (not recorded which). The receptors were sampled from a woman in her 40s who had been exposed to COVID-19.

This clone was seen just once. One end of the junction varies from germline; a read error may be responsible. The rearrangement uses TRBV4-3 and TRBJ2-3, with 7 bases matching TRBD2. Germline V gene sequence: CDR1 LGHNA, CDR2 YSLEER. This CDR3 is 13 amino acids long. CDR3 sequence: CASSQELGEGRSF. The CDR3 nucleotides are TGCGCCAGCAGCCAAGAATTGGGGGAGGGCAGGAGTTTT.

V usage is TRBV10-3 and J usage is TRBJ1-2; TRBD1 matches 8 bases. The CDR3 spans 14 residues. Trimming removed 4 bases from V and 7 bases from J; junction bases left unmatched: 8. Germline loops: CDR1 ENHRY, CDR2 SYGVKD. The CDR3 region has the DNA TGTGCCATCAGTGCCGTGGCAGGGGGCACTGGCTACACCTTC. It specifies CAISAVAGGTGYTF.

The chain links TRBV3-1 (or the pseudogene TRBV3-2) to TRBJ2-2; D remains unclear. The CDR3 runs 15 residues. Per germline, CDR1 LGHDT and CDR2 YNNKEL (reference sequence). The V and J ends lost 4 bases and 3 bases respectively, with 12 bases between them. As DNA, the CDR3 is TGTGCCAGCAGCCGAGCTCAATCGCACACCGGGGAGCTGTTTTTT. Amino acids: CASSRAQSHTGELFF.

This clone was seen a single time. This chain joins TRBV21-1 and TRBJ2-7; TRBD1, the D gene given by the table, was not confirmed from the DNA. TRBV21-1 is a known pseudogene. The CDR3 length is 14 residues. The CDR3: CASSKCRLSYEQYF. The CDR3 bases are TGTGCCAGCAGCAAATGCAGGCTCTCCTACGAGCAGTACTTC.

J is TRBJ1-1 and V is TRBV7-9, with unresolved D. This CDR3 has 15 amino acids. CDR1 and CDR2 (germline): SEHNR, FQNEAQ (reference sequence). V was trimmed by 3 bases and J by 3 bases, leaving 14 bases between them. The CDR3 reads CASSFERELYTEAFF. Written as DNA, the CDR3 is TGTGCCAGCAGCTTTGAGAGGGAGCTTTACACTGAAGCTTTCTTT.

This chain joins TRBV6-5 and TRBJ2-7; 7 nucleotides line up with TRBD2. This CDR3 spans 13 amino acids. Germline loops: CDR1 MNHEY, CDR2 SVGAGI. V shed 0 bases, J shed 6 bases, and the junction held 2 bases outside the gene matches. DNA of the CDR3: TGTGCCAGCAGTTACTCGACTAGCCGCGAGCAGTACTTC. Translated, it gives CASSYSTSREQYF.

The sample holds one count of this clone. The chain is built from TRBV27 and TRBJ2-2; the D is unclear. Trimming removed 3 bases from V and 0 bases from J, with 11 bases in between. Germline CDR1 is MNHEY and CDR2 is SMNVEV (reference sequence). The CDR3 consists of 16 residues. The CDR3 sequence: CASSFSRPANTGELFF. The CDR3 coding sequence is TGTGCCAGCAGTTTTTCCAGGCCAGCGAACACCGGGGAGCTGTTTTTT.

This chain joins TRBV29-1 and TRBJ1-4; 11 bases align to TRBD1. J gave up 4 bases and V 4 bases, and 11 bases lay outside the gene matches. This CDR3 is built from 17 residues. Germline-derived CDR1 and CDR2 are SQVTM and ANQGSEA. The CDR3 sequence: CSVAGTGGRQNNEKLFF. CDR3 in DNA: TGCAGCGTTGCAGGGACAGGGGGAAGGCAGAATAATGAAAAACTGTTTTTT.

The chain recombines TRBV5-5 with TRBJ1-3, with 7 bases that match TRBD1. Germline loops: CDR1 SGHKS, CDR2 YYEKEE (reference sequence). After removal of 4 bases from V and 4 bases from J, the junction contained 5 bases not matched to a gene. The CDR3 is 14 amino acids. The CDR3 bases are TGTGCCAGCAGCCCGGGGACAGTCGGAAACACCATATATTTT. Translation: CASSPGTVGNTIYF.

The chain combines TRBV4-1 with TRBJ2-7, with a tentative D call TRBD1 (6 bases). The CDR3 covers 13 residues. Germline V lookup: CDR1 MGHRA, CDR2 YSYEKL. The V gene lost 2 bases and the J gene lost 6 bases, with 11 bases spanning the gap. The DNA of the CDR3 is TGCGCCAGCAGCCAAAACAGGGACCCCGAGCAGTACTTC. Translation gives CASSQNRDPEQYF.

This sequence joins TRBV24-1 and TRBJ2-3; D not resolved. This CDR3 region has 14 residues. Germline assignment: CDR1 KGHDR and CDR2 SFDVKD. V lost 3 bases and J 4 bases, leaving 10 bases between the germline ends. CDR3 loop: CATSDISGSDTQYF. The DNA of the CDR3 is TGTGCCACCAGTGATATCTCAGGTTCAGATACGCAGTATTTT.

This sequence joins TRBV7-2 and TRBJ2-3; perhaps TRBD2 as D (6 bases). CDR3 length: 15 amino acids. The germline V gene has CDR1 SGHTA and CDR2 FQGNSA. V lost 7 bases and J lost 0, with 14 bases in between. DNA for the CDR3: TGTGCCAGCACAAACGGCGGGGTTAGCACAGATACGCAGTATTTT. Translation: CASTNGGVSTDTQYF.

The count of this clone is one. This chain connects TRBV7-9 to TRBJ2-7, with 13 bases matching TRBD2. J was trimmed by 4 bases and V by 2 bases; bases with no gene match: 11. The CDR3 is 18 amino acids. The germline CDR1 and CDR2 sequences are SEHNR and FQNEAQ (reference sequence). The CDR3 loop reads CASSLILAGGPRPYEQYF. The CDR3 DNA follows: TGTGCCAGCAGCTTAATACTAGCGGGAGGGCCCCGACCATACGAGCAGTACTTC.

The rearrangement uses TRBV28 and TRBJ1-2; 9 bases agree with TRBD1. Germline-derived CDR1 and CDR2 are MDHEN and SYDVKM. The V and J ends lost 5 bases and 8 bases, in that order; junction bases with no gene match: 6. CDR3 size: 13 residues. The CDR3 nucleotides are TGTGCCAGCAGTGAAGGACAGGGGTACGGCTACACCTTC. It encodes CASSEGQGYGYTF.

The V gene is TRBV6-5, the J gene TRBJ2-7, with 10 bases matching TRBD1. CDR3 length: 12 residues. Germline CDR1 is MNHEY and CDR2 is SVGAGI. V was pared by 5 bases and J by 10 bases, with 5 bases of the junction left unmatched. Here the CDR3 DNA reads TGTGCCAGCAGTCGGACAGGGGGGGAACAGTACTTC. Translation: CASSRTGGEQYF.

The chain joins TRBV12-5 to TRBJ1-1; no firm D call. Germline-derived CDR1 and CDR2 are LGHNT and FRNRAP. CDR3 size: 13 residues. Trimming removed 1 base at V and 2 bases at J, with 5 bases between. Here the CDR3 reads CASGLETNTEAFF. CDR3 coding DNA: TGTGCTAGTGGTTTGGAAACTAACACTGAAGCTTTCTTT. The whole variable domain, remainder taken from reference TRBV12-5 and TRBJ1-1, is DARVTQTPRHKVTEMGQEVTMRCQPILGHNTVFWYRQTMMQGLELLAYFRNRAPLDDSGMPKDRFSAEMPDATLATLKIQPSEPRDSAVYFCASGLETNTEAFFGQGTRLTVV.

The chain uses TRBV5-4 and TRBJ2-7; 10 bases align to TRBD1. Trimming cost V 3 bases and J 2 bases; bases outside gene matches: 11. CDR1 is SGHNT and CDR2 is YYREEE in the germline V gene (reference sequence). The CDR3 runs 17 residues. The CDR3 sequence: CASSSGIRGQGTYEQYF. CDR3 in DNA: TGTGCCAGCAGCTCGGGGATAAGGGGACAGGGGACCTACGAGCAGTACTTC.

The chain has TRBV7-6 and TRBJ2-1; 13 nucleotides match TRBD2. Per germline, CDR1 SGHVS and CDR2 FNYEAQ. This CDR3 contains 15 residues. Trimming at V came to 1 base and at J to 6 bases, leaving 0 bases not matched to a gene. The CDR3 coding sequence is TGTGCCAGCAGCTTAGGACTAGCGGGGGGCAATGAGCAGTTCTTC. This translates into CASSLGLAGGNEQFF.

This clone has only a few counts. The chain combines TRBV6-2 or TRBV6-3 with TRBJ2-1; TRBD1 agrees at 7 bases. CDR1 is MNHEY, CDR2 SVGEGT, per germline. The CDR3 is made up of 15 amino acids. V lost 4 bases and J lost 4; bases outside the gene matches: 7. The chain's CDR3 is CASSLTRGSYNEQFF. CDR3 DNA sequence: TGTGCCAGCAGTTTGACCAGGGGGTCGTACAATGAGCAGTTCTTC.

This chain uses TRBV29-1 with TRBJ2-3, with D unresolved. Trimming pared 7 bases from V and 4 bases from J, leaving 15 bases between. Germline CDR1 and CDR2: SQVTM and ANQGSEA. The CDR3 has 13 residues. Here the CDR3 DNA reads TGCAGCGCGGCGGTGATTTCGGCAGATACGCAGTATTTT. Translating gives CSAAVISADTQYF.

The rearrangement links TRBV10-3 to TRBJ2-3; no firm D call. CDR3 length: 14 residues. V was trimmed by 5 bases and J by 2 bases, leaving 11 bases between them. Germline CDR1 ENHRY, CDR2 SYGVKD. The CDR3 region is CAISSSRTTDTQYF. Written as DNA, the CDR3 is TGTGCCATCAGTAGCTCTAGAACCACAGATACGCAGTATTTT.

J is TRBJ1-4 and V is TRBV15; the D gene is possibly TRBD1 (5 bases). The CDR3 is 14 amino acids. The germline V gene encodes CDR1 LNHNV and CDR2 YYDKDF (reference sequence). Trimming shortened V by 1 base and J by 4 bases, and 7 bases separated the two germline ends. CDR3 protein: CATSRGDSNEKLFF. CDR3 nucleotide sequence: TGTGCCACCAGCAGAGGAGACAGTAATGAAAAACTGTTTTTT.

V gene TRBV5-6 combines with J gene TRBJ2-5, with D perhaps matching TRBD2 (5 bases). V was shortened by 3 bases and J by 5 bases, with 11 bases between the two germline ends. Germline loops: CDR1 SGHDT, CDR2 YYEEEE. CDR3 size: 13 residues. CDR3 bases: TGTGCCAGCAGCTGGTACGGGGTCGAGACCCAGTACTTC. Translated: CASSWYGVETQYF. The full variable domain, with the rest looked up from reference TRBV5-6 and TRBJ2-5, is DAGVTQSPTHLIKTRGQQVTLRCSPKSGHDTVSWYQQALGQGPQFIFQYYEEEERQRGNFPDRFSGHQFPNYSSELNVNALLLGDSALYLCASSWYGVETQYFGPGTRLLVL.

This chain connects TRBV3-1 (or the pseudogene TRBV3-2) to TRBJ2-7, with TRBD2 matching over 10 bases. The trim removed 0 bases at V and 4 bases at J, leaving 3 bases unmatched. The CDR3 has 15 amino acids. Germline CDR1 and CDR2: LGHDT and YNNKEL (reference sequence). The CDR3 loop reads CASSQDLLAGYEQYF. The DNA for the CDR3 is TGTGCCAGCAGCCAAGATCTACTAGCGGGGTACGAGCAGTACTTC.

This chain joins TRBV12-5 and TRBJ1-2; D perhaps matches TRBD1 (5 bases). Trimming stripped 5 bases from V and 4 bases from J, with 20 bases between. Germline CDR1 reads LGHNT; CDR2 reads FRNRAP. The CDR3 sequence is 16 residues long. The CDR3 sequence is CASGPGTEGSGYGYTF. DNA of the CDR3: TGTGCTAGTGGTCCGGGGACGGAGGGCTCCGGCTATGGCTACACCTTC.